This TCR beta chain was captured in a study of T cell responses to AZD1222 COVID-19 vaccine. This clone was picked up one time. What it binds is unknown. Clones were read by immunoSEQ multiplex PCR, and TCRdb kept only the in-frame ones, dropping some. The sample records 120,000 or so clones, 85% to 90% being singletons. The J segment lost 6 bases and the V segment lost 5 bases, leaving 11 bases of the junction unmatched. The CDR3 runs to 16 residues. CDR1 and CDR2 from the germline V gene are SGHNT and YENEEA. Findings of the study overall: Among those given AZD1222, only five or six were seropositive at baseline.

The chain joins TRBV11-3 to TRBJ2-2; 8 nucleotides match TRBD2. This TCR was sampled from an adult in good health. Sequences were derived from peripheral blood, sampled on day 0 of MenACWY control vaccination. The CDR3 sequence: CASSRGSTGGAGELFF. The CDR3 region has the DNA TGTGCCAGCAGCCGGGGGAGCACGGGAGGGGCCGGGGAGCTGTTTTTT.